Listed below are T cell receptor beta chains from one sample, sequenced in a study of CD8 T cells in Susac syndrome. One entry per CDR3 protein, called by TCRdb with MiXCR from the immunoSEQ multiplex PCR reads. The sample lists a few hundred thousand distinct CDR3 sequences; approximately 85% were seen once. Sequencing was performed on CD8+ T cells from PBMCs. The receptor set was obtained from a human donor with multiple sclerosis. CDR3s include the opening cysteine and the closing phenylalanine or tryptophan. A D gene is named only where the DNA matches it firmly. Some rows have no size entry. The others give once, few or many, or a class for an expanded clone.

D	size	J	V	DNA	CDR3
NA	NA	TRBJ2-2	TRBV15	TGTGCCACCAGCAGAGGGGTACTAGCTCCCGGGGAGCTGTTTTTT	CATSRGVLAPGELFF
NA	NA	TRBJ1-5	TRBV5-8	TGTGCCAGCAGCCCCAGTGGCACCATGGTCCAGCCCCAGCATTTT	CASSPSGTMVQPQHF
TRBD1	NA	TRBJ2-1	TRBV19	TGTGCCAGTAGCCCACAGGGGAGCTACAATGAGCAGTTCTTC	CASSPQGSYNEQFF
NA	NA	TRBJ2-1	TRBV20-1	TGCAGTGCTACCCCCCAGGGGTCCGATCCCTACAATGAGCAGTTCTTC	CSATPQGSDPYNEQFF
NA	once	TRBJ2-7	TRBV27	TGTGCCAGCAGTTTTCGTGGACTTTACTACGAGCAGTACTTC	CASSFRGLYYEQYF
TRBD1	NA	TRBJ2-5	TRBV27	TGTGCCAGCAGTTTAGGGACAGAACGAACGACCCAGTACTTC	CASSLGTERTTQYF
NA	NA	TRBJ2-5	TRBV19	TGTGCCAGTAGTACCCCGGGGCCGCTGGAGACCCAGTACTTC	CASSTPGPLETQYF
TRBD2	NA	TRBJ2-7	TRBV15	TGTGCCACCAGCAGACCCCGGGACAGGACTAGCGGACGGCCCTACGAGCAGTACTTC	CATSRPRDRTSGRPYEQYF
TRBD1	NA	TRBJ1-1	TRBV4-1	TGCGCCAGCAGCCAAGCCGGGACAGGGTACACTGAAGCTTTCTTT	CASSQAGTGYTEAFF
TRBD1	NA	TRBJ1-5	TRBV19	TGTGCCAGTAGTACATCCCCGGGACAGGGGTTTAGCAATCAGCCCCAGCATTTT	CASSTSPGQGFSNQPQHF
NA	NA	TRBJ2-3	TRBV20-1	TGCAGTGCTGAAGACCCAACAGATACGCAGTATTTT	CSAEDPTDTQYF
NA	NA	TRBJ2-1	TRBV10-3	TGTGCCATCAGTGAGCCCGACCGGGCTAATGAGCAGTTCTTC	CAISEPDRANEQFF
TRBD1	few	TRBJ1-1	TRBV6-1	TGTGCCAGCAGCTCCTATGACGGGACAGGGGGCATAACTTTCTTT	CASSSYDGTGGITFF
NA	NA	TRBJ2-1	TRBV27	TGTGCCAGCAGTTCCGCTCCCAGAAAGCAGTTCTTC	CASSSAPRKQFF
TRBD1	NA	TRBJ2-2	TRBV3-1	TGTGCCAGCAGCCAAGATCCCAGGGGGCGCGACACCGGGGAGCTGTTTTTT	CASSQDPRGRDTGELFF
NA	NA	TRBJ2-7	TRBV7-9	TGTGCCAGCAGCGCCTTCAACTACGAGCAGTACTTC	CASSAFNYEQYF
NA	NA	TRBJ2-7	TRBV28	TGTGCCCGAGGGCTAACGGACACCTGGCGGTACTTC	CARGLTDTWRYF
NA	NA	TRBJ1-1	TRBV15	TGTGCCACCAGCAGGGAGAACACTGAAGCTTTCTTT	CATSRENTEAFF
NA	NA	TRBJ1-1	TRBV9	TGTGCCAGCAGCGTAGACGACAGGAACACTGAAGCTTTCTTT	CASSVDDRNTEAFF
NA	NA	TRBJ2-3	TRBV3-1	TGTGCCAGCAGCCAAGCTGATCTATTGGATACGCAGTATTTT	CASSQADLLDTQYF
TRBD1	NA	TRBJ2-7	TRBV29-1	TGCAGCGTTGTGGGGACAGGGAACTACGAGCAGTACTTC	CSVVGTGNYEQYF
NA	NA	TRBJ1-3	TRBV28	TGTGCCAGCAGTCCTGCCCAGGACAAGGGAGACACCATATATTTT	CASSPAQDKGDTIYF
NA	once	TRBJ2-7	TRBV15	TGTGCCACCAGCAGCCCCTACCCACGGGACGGAAGCTCCTACGAGCAGTACTTC	CATSSPYPRDGSSYEQYF
NA	once	TRBJ2-2	TRBV4-3	TGCGCCAGCAGCCAAGTGCGGGATAGATACGGGGAGCTGTTTTTT	CASSQVRDRYGELFF
TRBD1	NA	TRBJ2-1	TRBV12-3/TRBV12-4	TGTGCCAGCGCGGAGAGGGACAGGGGAATCAATGAGCAGTTCTTC	CASAERDRGINEQFF
NA	NA	TRBJ2-6	TRBV11-2	TGTGCCAGCAGCTCGCCCCTGGGAGGGGCCAACGTCCTGACTTTC	CASSSPLGGANVLTF
NA	NA	TRBJ2-7	TRBV4-3	TGCGCCAGCAGCCAAGATGTTGGTCCGAACTACGAGCAGTACTTC	CASSQDVGPNYEQYF
NA	NA	TRBJ2-1	TRBV28	TGTGCCAGCAGTTTAGAGGGTTTGGAGCAGTTCTTC	CASSLEGLEQFF
TRBD1	NA	TRBJ2-7	TRBV27	TGTGCCAGCAGTTTTACCCAGGGGGCACGCCACTACGAGCAGTACTTC	CASSFTQGARHYEQYF
NA	NA	TRBJ1-3	TRBV30	TGTGCCTGGAGTGTAGGGGGGGGTAGCGGAAACACCATATATTTT	CAWSVGGGSGNTIYF
NA	NA	TRBJ2-1	TRBV7-7	TGTGCCACTTCTTCATCAGCGGGTAGCTCCTACAATGAGCAGTTCTTC	CATSSSAGSSYNEQFF
TRBD1	NA	TRBJ2-7	TRBV5-6	TGTGCCAGCAGCTCTTCGTGGACAGGGGATAGGAAGCAGTACTTC	CASSSSWTGDRKQYF
NA	NA	TRBJ1-2	TRBV12-3/TRBV12-4	TGTGCCAGCAGTCCCTTGCATGGGGGTTTCTATGGCTACACCTTC	CASSPLHGGFYGYTF
NA	few	TRBJ2-2	TRBV4-3	TGCGCCAGCAGCCAAGTCTCCGTACACGGGACCGGGGAGCTGTTTTTT	CASSQVSVHGTGELFF
NA	NA	TRBJ1-4	TRBV29-1	TGCAGCGTTGAATTGAGGGGATTTAATGAAAAACTGTTTTTT	CSVELRGFNEKLFF
NA	NA	TRBJ2-2	TRBV4-3	TGCGCCAGCAGCCAAGACTCCAATATGAACACCGGGGAGCTGTTTTTT	CASSQDSNMNTGELFF
NA	NA	TRBJ1-2	TRBV4-1	TGCGCCAGCAGCCAACGCTGGGAGGATGGCTACACCTTC	CASSQRWEDGYTF
TRBD1	NA	TRBJ2-7	TRBV30	TGTGCCTGGGACACAGGGGCGGGCGAGCAGTACTTC	CAWDTGAGEQYF
NA	once	TRBJ1-2	TRBV27	TGTGCCAGCAGTTTTCTGGTCAGGGGTAGGGCGCAGGGCTACACCTTC	CASSFLVRGRAQGYTF
NA	NA	TRBJ2-3	TRBV7-9	TGTGCCAGCAGCTTAGAATTCACAGATACGCAGTATTTT	CASSLEFTDTQYF
NA	NA	TRBJ2-5	TRBV25-1	TGTGCCAGCAGTGAATGGGGGGAAGAGACCCAGTACTTC	CASSEWGEETQYF
NA	NA	TRBJ2-7	TRBV7-9	TGTGCCAGCAGCTTGGGCCAGGGTAACTACGAGCAGTACTTC	CASSLGQGNYEQYF